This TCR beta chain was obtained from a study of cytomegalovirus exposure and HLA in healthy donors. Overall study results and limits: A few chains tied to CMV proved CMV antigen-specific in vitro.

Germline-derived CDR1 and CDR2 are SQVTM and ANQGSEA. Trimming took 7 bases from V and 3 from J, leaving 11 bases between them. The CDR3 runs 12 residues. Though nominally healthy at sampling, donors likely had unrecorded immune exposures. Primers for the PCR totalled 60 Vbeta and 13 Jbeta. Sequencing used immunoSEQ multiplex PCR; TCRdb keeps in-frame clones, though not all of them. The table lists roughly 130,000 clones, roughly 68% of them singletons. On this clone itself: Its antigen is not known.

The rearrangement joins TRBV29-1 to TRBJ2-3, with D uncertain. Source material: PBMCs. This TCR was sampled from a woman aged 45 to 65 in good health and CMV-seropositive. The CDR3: CSGLAWTDTQYF. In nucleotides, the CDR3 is TGCAGCGGATTAGCCTGGACAGATACGCAGTATTTT.